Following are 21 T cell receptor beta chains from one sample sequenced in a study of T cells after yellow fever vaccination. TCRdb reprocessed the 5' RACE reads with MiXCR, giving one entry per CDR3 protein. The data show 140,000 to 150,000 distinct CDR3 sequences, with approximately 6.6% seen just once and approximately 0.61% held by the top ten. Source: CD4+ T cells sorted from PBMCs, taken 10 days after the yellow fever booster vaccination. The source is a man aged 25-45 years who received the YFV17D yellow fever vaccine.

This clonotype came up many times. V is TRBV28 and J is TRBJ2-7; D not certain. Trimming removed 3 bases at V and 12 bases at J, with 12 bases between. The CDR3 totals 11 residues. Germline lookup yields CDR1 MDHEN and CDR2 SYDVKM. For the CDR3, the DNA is TGTGCCAGCAGTTTCTTTGGCGGCAGGTACTTC. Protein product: CASSFFGGRYF.

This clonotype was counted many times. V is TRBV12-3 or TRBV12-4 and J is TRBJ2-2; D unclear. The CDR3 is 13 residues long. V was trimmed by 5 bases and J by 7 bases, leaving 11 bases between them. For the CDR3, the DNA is TGTGCCAGCAGTCGAAGAGAGGACGGGGAGCTGTTTTTT. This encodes CASSRREDGELFF.

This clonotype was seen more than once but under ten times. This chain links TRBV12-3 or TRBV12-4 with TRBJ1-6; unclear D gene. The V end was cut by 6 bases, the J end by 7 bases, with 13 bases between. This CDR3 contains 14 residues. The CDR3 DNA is TGTGCCAGCAGAACTGGCGGAGAGAATTCACCCCTCCACTTT. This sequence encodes CASRTGGENSPLHF.

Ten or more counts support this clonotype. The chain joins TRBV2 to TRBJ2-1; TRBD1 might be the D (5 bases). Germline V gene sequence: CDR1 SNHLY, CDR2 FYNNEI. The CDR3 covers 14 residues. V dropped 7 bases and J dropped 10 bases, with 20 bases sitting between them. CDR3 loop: CASKPQGPVREQFF. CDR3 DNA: TGTGCCAGCAAACCCCAGGGCCCCGTTAGGGAGCAGTTCTTC. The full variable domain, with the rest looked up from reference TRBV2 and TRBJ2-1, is EPEVTQTPSHQVTQMGQEVILRCVPISNHLYFYWYRQILGQKVEFLVSFYNNEISEKSEIFDDQFSVERPDGSNFTLKIRSTKLEDSAMYFCASKPQGPVREQFFGPGTRLTVL.

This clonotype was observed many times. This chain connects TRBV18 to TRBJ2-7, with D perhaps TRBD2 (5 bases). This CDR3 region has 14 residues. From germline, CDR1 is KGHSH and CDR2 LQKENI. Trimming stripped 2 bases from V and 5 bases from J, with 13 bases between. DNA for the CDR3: TGTGCCAGCTCACCAAGCCTAGCTCGGGACGAGCAGTACTTC. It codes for CASSPSLARDEQYF.

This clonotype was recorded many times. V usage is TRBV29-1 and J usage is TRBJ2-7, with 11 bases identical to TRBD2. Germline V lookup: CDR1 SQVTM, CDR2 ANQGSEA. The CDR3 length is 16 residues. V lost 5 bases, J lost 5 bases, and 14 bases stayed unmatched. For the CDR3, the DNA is TGCAGCGTTTCCTCATTAGCGGGAGGGCCGGGGAACGAGCAGTACTTC. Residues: CSVSSLAGGPGNEQYF.

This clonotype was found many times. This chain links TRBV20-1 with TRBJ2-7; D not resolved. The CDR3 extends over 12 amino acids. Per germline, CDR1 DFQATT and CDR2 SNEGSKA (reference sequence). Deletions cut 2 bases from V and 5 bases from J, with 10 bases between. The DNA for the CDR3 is TGCAGTGCTAGACCTATGCACCACGAGCAGTACTTC. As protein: CSARPMHHEQYF.

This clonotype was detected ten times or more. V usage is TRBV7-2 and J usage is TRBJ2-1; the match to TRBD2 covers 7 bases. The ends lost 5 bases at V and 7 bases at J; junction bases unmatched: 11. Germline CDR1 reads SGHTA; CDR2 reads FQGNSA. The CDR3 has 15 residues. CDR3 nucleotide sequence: TGTGCCAGCAGCCTTAGGACTAGGGTTAGGAATGAGCAGTTCTTC. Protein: CASSLRTRVRNEQFF.

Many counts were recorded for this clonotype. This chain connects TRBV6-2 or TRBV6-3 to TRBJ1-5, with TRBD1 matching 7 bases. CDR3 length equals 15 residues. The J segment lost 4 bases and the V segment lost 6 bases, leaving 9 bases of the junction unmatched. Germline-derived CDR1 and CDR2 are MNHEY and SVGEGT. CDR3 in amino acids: CASRVRQGRNQPQHF. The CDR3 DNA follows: TGTGCCAGCAGAGTCCGACAGGGAAGAAATCAGCCCCAGCATTTT.

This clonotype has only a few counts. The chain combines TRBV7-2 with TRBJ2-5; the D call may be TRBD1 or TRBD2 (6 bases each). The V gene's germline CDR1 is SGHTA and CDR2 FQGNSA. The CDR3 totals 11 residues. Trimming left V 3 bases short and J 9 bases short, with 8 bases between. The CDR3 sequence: CASSLEGAQYF. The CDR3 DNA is TGTGCCAGCAGCTTGGAGGGGGCCCAGTACTTC. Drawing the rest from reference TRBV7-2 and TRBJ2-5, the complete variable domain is GAGVSQSPSNKVTEKGKDVELRCDPISGHTALYWYRQSLGQGLEFLIYFQGNSAPDKSGLPSDRFSAERTGGSVSTLTIQRTQQEDSAVYLCASSLEGAQYFGPGTRLLVL.

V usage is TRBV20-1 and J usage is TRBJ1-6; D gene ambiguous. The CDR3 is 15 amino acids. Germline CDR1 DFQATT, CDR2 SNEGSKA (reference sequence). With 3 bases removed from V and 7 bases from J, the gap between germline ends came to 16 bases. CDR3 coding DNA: TGCAGTGCTAGCGATACTGGACGTCAGAATTCACCCCTCCACTTT. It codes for CSASDTGRQNSPLHF.

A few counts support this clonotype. CDR3 loop: CASSSSYGYTF. The CDR3 region has the DNA TGTGCCAGTAGTTCGAGTTATGGCTACACCTTC. The genes are TRBV19 and TRBJ1-2; D is unclear. CDR3 length equals 11 residues. V dropped 5 bases and J dropped 5 bases, with 6 bases sitting between them. Germline CDR1 is LNHDA and CDR2 is SQIVND (reference sequence).

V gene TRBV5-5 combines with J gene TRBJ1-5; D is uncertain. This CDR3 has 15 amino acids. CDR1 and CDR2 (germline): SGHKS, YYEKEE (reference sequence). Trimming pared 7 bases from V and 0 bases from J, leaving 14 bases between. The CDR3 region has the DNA TGTGCCAGCCGCCCCAGATTTTATAGCAATCAGCCCCAGCATTTT. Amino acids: CASRPRFYSNQPQHF.

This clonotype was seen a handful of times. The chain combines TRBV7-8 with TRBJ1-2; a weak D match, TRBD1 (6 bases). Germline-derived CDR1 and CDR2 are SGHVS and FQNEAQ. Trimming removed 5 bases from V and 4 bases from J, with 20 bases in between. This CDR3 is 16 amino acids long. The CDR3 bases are TGTGCCAGCAGCCCATTCTCGGGACAAGGGCGCTATGGCTACACCTTC. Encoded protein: CASSPFSGQGRYGYTF.

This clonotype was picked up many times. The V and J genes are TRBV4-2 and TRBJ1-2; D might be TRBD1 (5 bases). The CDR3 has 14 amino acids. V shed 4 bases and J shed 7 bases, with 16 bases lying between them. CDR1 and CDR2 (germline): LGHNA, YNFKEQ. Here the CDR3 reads CASSLREAEGGYTF. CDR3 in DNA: TGTGCCAGCAGCCTCAGGGAGGCGGAGGGTGGCTACACCTTC.

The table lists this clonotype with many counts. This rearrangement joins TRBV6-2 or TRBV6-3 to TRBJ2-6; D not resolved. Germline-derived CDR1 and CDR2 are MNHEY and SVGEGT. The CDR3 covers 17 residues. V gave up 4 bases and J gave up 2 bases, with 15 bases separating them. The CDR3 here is CASSFWQVTAGANVLTF. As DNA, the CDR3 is TGTGCCAGCAGTTTTTGGCAGGTGACGGCTGGGGCCAACGTCCTGACTTTC.

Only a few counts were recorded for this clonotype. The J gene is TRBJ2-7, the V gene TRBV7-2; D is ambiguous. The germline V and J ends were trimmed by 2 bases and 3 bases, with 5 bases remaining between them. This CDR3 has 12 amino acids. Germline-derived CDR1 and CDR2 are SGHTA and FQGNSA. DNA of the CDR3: TGTGCCAGCAGCTTAACAATCTACGAGCAGTACTTC. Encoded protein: CASSLTIYEQYF.

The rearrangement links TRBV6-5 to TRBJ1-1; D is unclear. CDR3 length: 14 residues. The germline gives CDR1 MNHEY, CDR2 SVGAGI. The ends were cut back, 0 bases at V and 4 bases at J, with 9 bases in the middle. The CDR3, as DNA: TGTGCCAGCAGTTACTCGGAAGGGTTCACTGAAGCTTTCTTT. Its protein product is CASSYSEGFTEAFF.

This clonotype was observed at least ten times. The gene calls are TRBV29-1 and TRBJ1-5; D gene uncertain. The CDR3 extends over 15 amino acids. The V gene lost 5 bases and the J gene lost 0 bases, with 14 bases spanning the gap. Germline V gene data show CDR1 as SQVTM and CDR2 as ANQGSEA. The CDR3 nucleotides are TGCAGCGTTAGCTTTGGGTCCCTTAGCAATCAGCCCCAGCATTTT. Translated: CSVSFGSLSNQPQHF.

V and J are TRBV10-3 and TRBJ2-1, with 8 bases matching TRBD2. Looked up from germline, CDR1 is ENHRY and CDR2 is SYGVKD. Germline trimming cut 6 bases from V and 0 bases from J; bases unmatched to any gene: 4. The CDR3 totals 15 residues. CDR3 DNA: TGTGCCATCAGGAGCGGGGGCGGCTCCTACAATGAGCAGTTCTTC. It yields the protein CAIRSGGGSYNEQFF.

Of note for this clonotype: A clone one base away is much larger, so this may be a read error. The CDR3 sequence: CDSSRTSLQSTDTQYF. CDR3 bases: TGTGACAGCAGCCGGACTAGTCTTCAGAGCACAGATACGCAGTATTTT. The chain has TRBV3-1 and TRBJ2-3, with TRBD2 matching over 7 bases. The germline CDR1 and CDR2 sequences are LGHDT and YNNKEL (reference sequence). CDR3 size: 16 residues.